These 14 T cell receptor beta chains share one sample of origin, sequenced in a study of brain T cells in children with intractable seizures. Specified time point: blood from clinic visit 5 months post-surgery; TSC patient then seizure free. Assay used: immunoSEQ multiplex PCR; TCRdb lists only in-frame clones, some missing. The data show 340,000 or so clones, about 93% seen once. The input for sequencing was peripheral blood, taken around 5 months after surgery. All receptors derive from a boy under two years old with tuberous sclerosis and intractable seizures.

The rearrangement links TRBV6-2 or TRBV6-3 to TRBJ1-2; D unresolved. CDR3 length: 18 amino acids. Germline V gene lookup returns CDR1 MNHEY and CDR2 SVGEGT. V shed 0 bases and J shed 0 bases, with 17 bases lying between them. The DNA for the CDR3 is TGTGCCAGCAGTTACTCGGCAGAAGTACCCTTCTCTAACTATGGCTACACCTTC. Amino acids: CASSYSAEVPFSNYGYTF.

V is TRBV7-8 and J is TRBJ2-7, with 8 nucleotides matching TRBD1. Germline values: CDR1 SGHVS, CDR2 FQNEAQ. CDR3 length equals 15 residues. The V gene end was trimmed by 1 base and the J gene end by 5 bases; junction bases not matched to a gene: 7. The CDR3 nucleotides are TGTGCCAGCAGCTTAGAGGGGCCAGGGGGCAACGAGCAGTACTTC. Translated, it gives CASSLEGPGGNEQYF.

The chain combines TRBV7-9 with TRBJ2-5; 7 positions match TRBD1. CDR1 SEHNR and CDR2 FQNEAQ come from the germline V gene (reference sequence). The CDR3 contains 15 residues. With 4 bases clipped from V and 5 bases from J, the junction kept 10 bases outside the gene matches. CDR3 region: CASSSYRGSWETQYF. The CDR3 DNA sequence: TGTGCCAGCAGCTCTTACAGGGGCTCTTGGGAGACCCAGTACTTC.

The rearrangement uses TRBV30 and TRBJ1-2, with D maybe TRBD1 (6 bases). The V and J ends lost 1 base and 8 bases respectively, with 14 bases between them. Looked up from germline, CDR1 is GTSNPN and CDR2 is SVGIG (reference sequence). The CDR3 has 13 residues. The CDR3 coding sequence is TGTGCCTGGAGTGACAACAGGGCCCGGGGCTACACCTTC. This encodes CAWSDNRARGYTF. Filled out from reference TRBV30 and TRBJ1-2, the complete variable domain reads SQTIHQWPATLVQPVGSPLSLECTVEGTSNPNLYWYRQAAGRGLQLLFYSVGIGQISSEVPQNLSASRPQDRQFILSSKKLLLSDSGFYLCAWSDNRARGYTFGSGTRLTVV.

In DNA form, the CDR3 reads TGCGCCAGCAAGACCAACCGGGACACTGAAGCTTTCTTT. It codes for CASKTNRDTEAFF. The V call is TRBV5-1, the J call TRBJ1-1; D is unresolved. V was trimmed by 6 bases and J by 3 bases, leaving 12 bases between them. Germline assignment: CDR1 SGHRS and CDR2 YFSETQ. The CDR3 loop spans 13 amino acids. Filled out from reference TRBV5-1 and TRBJ1-1, the complete variable domain reads KAGVTQTPRYLIKTRGQQVTLSCSPISGHRSVSWYQQTPGQGLQFLFEYFSETQRNKGNFPGRFSGRQFSNSRSEMNVSTLELGDSALYLCASKTNRDTEAFFGQGTRLTVV.

This clone was detected only once. V and J are TRBV9 and TRBJ1-1; no clear D. Germline assignment: CDR1 SGDLS and CDR2 YYNGEE. V gave up 3 bases and J gave up 4 bases, with 13 bases separating them. CDR3 length equals 14 residues. The CDR3 bases are TGTGCCAGCAGCGGGGATCCGGGATCCACTGAAGCTTTCTTT. Translated, it gives CASSGDPGSTEAFF.

The V and J genes are TRBV12-3 or TRBV12-4 and TRBJ1-2, with D perhaps matching TRBD1 (5 bases). The V and J ends lost 5 bases and 7 bases respectively, with 11 bases between them. This CDR3 comprises 12 residues. CDR3 DNA sequence: TGTGCCAGCAGTGCGCCGGGGCCTGGCTACACCTTC. Translated, it gives CASSAPGPGYTF.

CDR3 sequence: CASSAGGTSTGELFF. The CDR3 DNA reads as TGTGCCAGTAGTGCAGGAGGGACTAGCACCGGGGAGCTGTTTTTT. V is TRBV19 and J is TRBJ2-2; 8 positions match TRBD2. V dropped 5 bases and J dropped 4; count of bases not matched to a gene: 6. CDR3 length: 15 amino acids. The germline V gene has CDR1 LNHDA and CDR2 SQIVND (reference sequence).

The chain carries TRBV7-8 and TRBJ1-1, with 12 bases matching TRBD1. Germline V gene sequence: CDR1 SGHVS, CDR2 FQNEAQ. The CDR3 runs 17 residues. The ends lost 5 bases at V and 2 bases at J; junction bases unmatched: 9. In nucleotides, the CDR3 is TGTGCCAGCAGCCCTGAGGTTGGGACAGGGGGCAACACTGAAGCTTTCTTT. It yields the protein CASSPEVGTGGNTEAFF.

This chain connects TRBV11-3 to TRBJ2-3; 14 positions agree with TRBD2. V lost 2 bases, J lost 4 bases, and 8 bases stayed unmatched. The CDR3 extends over 18 amino acids. Germline V gives CDR1 SGHNT, CDR2 YENEEA. CDR3 sequence reads: CASSLSWTSGGSADTQYF. The CDR3 coding sequence is TGTGCCAGCAGCTTATCGTGGACTAGCGGGGGGTCTGCAGATACGCAGTATTTT.

The chain combines TRBV7-6 with TRBJ2-2; D unclear. Between the trimmed V and J ends, which lost 3 bases and 6 bases, there was a span of 8 bases. CDR1 SGHVS and CDR2 FNYEAQ come from the germline V gene. CDR3 length: 13 amino acids. CDR3 nucleotide sequence: TGTGCCAGCAGCTTGAGTGTGCCCGGGGAGCTGTTTTTT. Its protein product is CASSLSVPGELFF.

The rearrangement links TRBV2 to TRBJ1-2; 7 bases align to TRBD1. With V trimmed by 6 bases and J by 4 bases, 8 bases remained unmatched. The CDR3 is 14 amino acids. Germline CDR1 is SNHLY and CDR2 is FYNNEI. This chain's CDR3 is CASRTGVRGYGYTF. In nucleotides, the CDR3 is TGTGCCAGCAGAACAGGGGTTCGCGGCTATGGCTACACCTTC. Variable domain in full (rest from reference TRBV2 and TRBJ1-2): EPEVTQTPSHQVTQMGQEVILRCVPISNHLYFYWYRQILGQKVEFLVSFYNNEISEKSEIFDDQFSVERPDGSNFTLKIRSTKLEDSAMYFCASRTGVRGYGYTFGSGTRLTVV.

V usage is TRBV5-6 and J usage is TRBJ1-3; 9 nucleotides line up with TRBD1. Germline CDR1 SGHDT, CDR2 YYEEEE. The CDR3 length is 16 residues. V dropped 4 bases and J dropped 0; count of bases not matched to a gene: 5. The CDR3 here is CASSTGQGTSGNTIYF. CDR3 sequence (DNA): TGTGCCAGCAGCACAGGACAGGGGACCTCTGGAAACACCATATATTTT.

The chain is built from TRBV7-9 and TRBJ1-5, with D tentatively TRBD1 (5 bases). Germline assignment: CDR1 SEHNR and CDR2 FQNEAQ (reference sequence). This CDR3 comprises 15 residues. Trimming stripped 4 bases from V and 7 bases from J, with 17 bases between. Here the CDR3 reads CASSSGLGAQQPQHF. CDR3 bases: TGTGCCAGCAGCTCGGGTTTAGGGGCTCAACAGCCCCAGCATTTT.